The TCR beta chain under discussion was sequenced for a study of blood T cells in healthy people across ages. General observations from the study: It was held that diversity estimates obtained from one million T cells represented underestimates. It was the long-lived donors that had more naive CD4+ cells and higher diversity than aged donors.

PCR was performed a second time for roughly 7 to 11 cycles using a sample-barcoded 5' primer and a J-beta primer mix. TCRdb itself ran the 5' RACE reads through MiXCR, one entry per CDR3 protein. The table records about 780,000 distinct CDR3 sequences, less than 60% of them present only once. Between the trimmed V and J ends, which lost 6 bases and 2 bases, there was a span of 7 bases. This CDR3 contains 12 residues. Germline-derived CDR1 and CDR2 are SGHRS and YFSETQ. As concerns this clonotype: Its cognate antigen is unknown.

The TCR was taken from a man aged 80 or over in good health. The V gene is TRBV5-1, the J gene TRBJ2-3, with D hard to call. The sequencing input was blood. In DNA, the CDR3 is TGCGCCAGCAAGCTGAACACAGATACGCAGTATTTT. The encoded protein is CASKLNTDTQYF.